Below, one T cell receptor beta chain is given with its context. Its antigen is unidentified. These data originate in a study of monozygotic twins with inflammatory bowel disease. Study-level results: Neither one strong signal nor one clonotype associated with IBD was supported. Compared with healthy twins, IBD patients shared fewer clonotypes with others, especially with disease activity.

Reanalyzing the 5' RACE reads, TCRdb keeps one entry per CDR3 protein, without DNA. This sample's table reports about 330,000 distinct CDR3 sequences. Germline V CDR1 and CDR2: SGDLS, YYNGEE. The CDR3 sequence is 15 residues long. Sampling involved one blood draw (roughly 2.5 ml) for every donor. This receptor was identified in a human donor with ulcerative colitis or Crohn's disease, or a healthy co-twin of an affected twin (not recorded which). V gene TRBV9 combines with J gene TRBJ1-3; the D call of TRBD1 rests on TCRdb alone, since no DNA is present to check it. The sequencing sample was made of blood. CDR3 sequence: CASSAKQGKVNTIYF.